This is a list of T cell receptor beta chains from one sample in a study of blood T cell repertoires in COVID-19. Assay: immunoSEQ multiplex PCR; the TCRdb copy retains only in-frame clones and omits some. There are 90,000 to 150,000 clones in the sample; 60% to 85% occur only once, and more than 0.65% lies in the top ten. Sequencing input: peripheral blood. The receptors here all came from a human donor with acute or convalescent COVID-19. The donor label of this sample is uncertain. Each CDR3 is given with its conserved first and last residue. A D gene is named only where the DNA matches it firmly. The size of a clone is reported for some rows only, either as once, few or many, or as a class for expanded clones.

>.|TRBV27|TRBJ1-6|.
CASRLGASSYNSPLHF
TGTGCCAGCAGATTGGGGGCGAGCTCCTATAATTCACCCCTCCACTTT
>.|TRBV24-1|TRBJ2-5|.
CATSDDGAGWETQYF
TGTGCCACCAGTGATGATGGGGCAGGGTGGGAGACCCAGTACTTC
>few|TRBV24-1|TRBJ1-2|.
CATSDTDSRYGYTF
TGTGCCACCAGTGACACGGACAGCCGCTATGGCTACACCTTC
>.|TRBV4-2|TRBJ2-2|TRBD2
CASSQGIATGGGSTGELFF
TGTGCCAGCAGCCAAGGTATCGCAACGGGGGGGGGAAGCACCGGGGAGCTGTTTTTT
>.|TRBV3-1/TRBV3-2|TRBJ1-2|TRBD1
CASSPGTESTFYGYTF
TGTGCCAGCAGCCCCGGGACAGAAAGTACATTCTATGGCTACACCTTC
>.|TRBV19|TRBJ2-1|TRBD2
CASRPPGAGGFNEQFF
TGTGCCAGTAGACCCCCGGGGGCGGGGGGTTTTAATGAGCAGTTCTTC
>few|TRBV7-8|TRBJ2-1|.
CASSLKGESYNEQFF
TGTGCCAGCAGCTTAAAAGGGGAAAGCTACAATGAGCAGTTCTTC
>few|TRBV21-1|TRBJ1-5|.
CASSPDCGGCNQPQHF
TGTGCCAGCAGCCCGGATTGTGGGGGGTGCAATCAGCCCCAGCATTTT
>few|TRBV5-1|TRBJ1-1|.
CASSFGAPEMAFF
TGCGCCAGCAGCTTTGGGGCCCCCGAAATGGCTTTCTTT
>.|TRBV27|TRBJ1-2|TRBD1
CASSLSDRVLGGYTF
TGTGCCAGCAGTTTATCGGACAGGGTCCTGGGTGGCTACACCTTC
>.|TRBV4-1|TRBJ1-2|.
CASSQVGRSNYGYTF
TGCGCCAGCAGCCAAGTTGGCAGAAGTAACTATGGCTACACCTTC
>.|TRBV24-1|TRBJ2-5|TRBD1
CATGTGGQETQYF
TGTGCCACAGGGACAGGGGGGCAAGAGACCCAGTACTTC
>.|TRBV6-4|TRBJ1-6|TRBD1
CASSDGTGSSPLHF
TGTGCCAGCAGTGACGGGACAGGGAGTTCACCCCTCCACTTT
>.|TRBV9|TRBJ2-5|.
CASSVAPYGMEETQYF
TGTGCCAGCAGCGTAGCTCCTTATGGCATGGAAGAGACCCAGTACTTC
>.|TRBV3-1/TRBV3-2|TRBJ1-1|TRBD1
CASSQGGQGWSYTEAFF
TGTGCCAGCAGCCAAGGAGGACAGGGATGGAGTTACACTGAAGCTTTCTTT
>.|TRBV7-6|TRBJ2-5|.
CASSPNLQETQYF
TGTGCCAGCAGCCCAAATCTACAAGAGACCCAGTACTTC
>.|TRBV6-5|TRBJ1-2|TRBD1
CASRTGGYGYTF
TGTGCCAGCAGAACAGGGGGCTATGGCTACACCTTC
>.|TRBV7-9|TRBJ1-6|.
CASSFGGPYNSPLHF
TGTGCCAGCAGCTTCGGGGGACCCTATAATTCACCCCTCCACTTT
>.|TRBV30|TRBJ2-1|.
CAWAAQRLNEQFF
TGTGCCTGGGCAGCGCAACGGCTGAATGAGCAGTTCTTC
>.|TRBV4-2|TRBJ2-5|TRBD2
CASSHTSGGANPQETQYF
TGTGCCAGCAGCCATACTAGCGGGGGGGCCAATCCCCAAGAGACCCAGTACTTC
>.|TRBV3-1/TRBV3-2|TRBJ1-6|.
CASSQKWRSPLHF
TGTGCCAGCAGCCAAAAATGGAGGTCACCCCTCCACTTT
>.|TRBV24-1|TRBJ2-3|.
CATSDLFGGSTDTQYF
TGTGCCACCAGTGATTTGTTCGGGGGTAGCACAGATACGCAGTATTTT
>.|TRBV9|TRBJ1-2|TRBD1
CASSASQGASYGYTF
TGTGCCAGCAGCGCCTCACAGGGGGCCAGCTATGGCTACACCTTC
>.|TRBV28|TRBJ2-3|.
CASSLAPGADTQYF
TGTGCCAGCAGTTTAGCCCCGGGGGCAGATACGCAGTATTTT
>.|TRBV7-2|TRBJ2-3|.
CASSLQLVPDTQYF
TGTGCCAGCAGCCTCCAACTAGTGCCAGATACGCAGTATTTT
>.|TRBV11-2|TRBJ1-4|.
CASGGTATNEKLFF
TGTGCCAGCGGCGGGACCGCAACTAATGAAAAACTGTTTTTT
>.|TRBV9|TRBJ2-6|.
CASSVSGSGANVLTF
TGTGCCAGCAGCGTATCAGGTTCGGGGGCCAACGTCCTGACTTTC
>.|TRBV7-9|TRBJ2-3|TRBD1
CASSPLPGQGAEDTQYF
TGTGCCAGCAGCCCTCTTCCGGGACAGGGGGCAGAAGATACGCAGTATTTT
>.|TRBV6-2/TRBV6-3|TRBJ1-5|.
CASSYSGRAGYNQPQHF
TGTGCCAGCAGTTACTCCGGCAGGGCAGGGTATAATCAGCCCCAGCATTTT
>few|TRBV19|TRBJ1-2|TRBD1
CASKFTTGEGYTF
TGTGCCAGTAAATTCACAACAGGGGAGGGCTACACCTTC
>.|TRBV11-2|TRBJ1-6|.
CASSFNRVGSPLHF
TGTGCCAGCAGCTTTAACAGGGTGGGTTCACCCCTCCACTTT
>few|TRBV5-1|TRBJ2-2|TRBD2
CASSLVSGTYTGELFF
TGCGCCAGCAGCTTGGTTAGCGGGACATACACCGGGGAGCTGTTTTTT
>once|TRBV19|TRBJ2-6|TRBD1
CATRDRGSGANVLTF
TGTGCCACCCGAGACAGGGGTTCTGGGGCCAACGTCCTGACTTTC
>few|TRBV19|TRBJ1-5|.
CASSRVGPGRGQPQHF
TGTGCCAGTAGTCGTGTTGGGCCGGGGAGGGGACAGCCCCAGCATTTT
>.|TRBV18|TRBJ1-2|TRBD1
CASSPRPTGDGYTF
TGTGCCAGCTCACCTCGACCGACAGGGGATGGCTACACCTTC
>few|TRBV5-1|TRBJ2-2|.
CASSHPGFTGELFF
TGCGCCAGCAGCCATCCAGGTTTCACCGGGGAGCTGTTTTTT
>.|TRBV11-3|TRBJ2-1|.
CASSINSYNEQFF
TGTGCCAGCAGCATAAACTCCTACAATGAGCAGTTCTTC
>.|TRBV29-1|TRBJ2-5|.
CSVDGTTGTQYF
TGCAGCGTTGATGGGACAACGGGGACCCAGTACTTC
>.|TRBV7-9|TRBJ2-2|.
CASSRAGDTGELFF
TGTGCCAGCAGCCGGGCCGGGGACACCGGGGAGCTGTTTTTT
>few|TRBV9|TRBJ2-3|.
CASSVVVTDTQYF
TGTGCCAGCAGCGTAGTAGTGACAGATACGCAGTATTTT
>.|TRBV19|TRBJ2-1|.
CASSNSHQRGNEQFF
TGTGCCAGTTCTAATAGTCATCAGAGGGGGAATGAGCAGTTCTTC
>.|TRBV6-5|TRBJ1-4|TRBD1
CASSQQGATEKLFF
TGTGCCAGCAGCCAACAGGGGGCGACCGAAAAACTGTTTTTT
>.|TRBV24-1|TRBJ1-2|.
CATSDVSTGGYTF
TGTGCCACCAGTGATGTCTCGACTGGGGGCTACACCTTC
>.|TRBV6-1|TRBJ1-3|.
CASSEKITAGNTIYF
TGTGCCAGCAGTGAAAAAATAACAGCTGGAAACACCATATATTTT
>.|TRBV12-3/TRBV12-4|TRBJ1-5|.
CASSSSGNQPQHF
TGTGCCAGCAGTTCCAGCGGAAATCAGCCCCAGCATTTT
>.|TRBV6-5|TRBJ1-1|TRBD1
CASSYRDRALITEAFF
TGTGCCAGCAGTTACAGGGACAGGGCATTGATCACTGAAGCTTTCTTT
>.|TRBV2|TRBJ2-3|TRBD1
CASRKHRGSTDTQYF
TGTGCCAGCAGGAAGCACAGGGGGAGCACAGATACGCAGTATTTT
>.|TRBV2|TRBJ1-1|TRBD1
CASKTGINTEAFF
TGTGCCAGCAAGACAGGGATAAACACTGAAGCTTTCTTT
>.|TRBV15|TRBJ1-5|TRBD1
CATSRNRGREPQHF
TGTGCCACCAGCAGGAACAGGGGGAGAGAGCCCCAGCATTTT
>.|TRBV10-3|TRBJ1-5|.
CAISESRGGSNQPQHF
TGTGCCATCAGTGAGTCGAGAGGTGGCAGCAATCAGCCCCAGCATTTT
>.|TRBV28|TRBJ2-1|TRBD2
CATSSGGRSSYNEQFF
TGTGCCACCTCTAGCGGGGGCCGTAGCTCCTACAATGAGCAGTTCTTC
>.|TRBV5-4|TRBJ2-1|TRBD1
CASSLVGTGPYNEQFF
TGTGCCAGCAGCTTGGTGGGGACAGGGCCCTACAATGAGCAGTTCTTC
>.|TRBV12-3/TRBV12-4|TRBJ1-2|.
CASSLRGNYGYTF
TGTGCCAGCAGTTTGAGGGGGAACTATGGCTACACCTTC
>.|TRBV6-6|TRBJ2-5|.
CASGAIGGSETQYF
TGTGCCAGCGGAGCCATCGGGGGATCGGAGACCCAGTACTTC